A single sample is the source of the 2 T cell receptor beta chains below, sequenced in a study of blood T cell repertoires in COVID-19. Assay: immunoSEQ multiplex PCR; the TCRdb copy retains only in-frame clones and omits some. In the table there are 15,000 to 20,000 clones, under 90% of which are singletons. The sample comprised peripheral blood. Receptors originate from a human donor in a cohort sampled during active COVID-19.

This clone was seen a single time. The V call is TRBV6-2 or TRBV6-3, the J call TRBJ1-5; 8 bases map to TRBD1. CDR1 MNHEY and CDR2 SVGEGT come from the germline V gene. Trimming removed 5 bases from V and 4 bases from J; junction bases left unmatched: 4. CDR3 length: 14 amino acids. CDR3 residues: CASSQGALNQPQHF. DNA for the CDR3: TGTGCCAGCAGTCAGGGGGCTCTTAATCAGCCCCAGCATTTT.

The J gene is TRBJ2-2, the V gene TRBV27; 8 nucleotides match TRBD2. Germline V gene sequence: CDR1 MNHEY, CDR2 SMNVEV (reference sequence). The CDR3 contains 16 residues. V shed 1 base and J 8 bases; nucleotides not matched to a gene: 9. CDR3 residues: CASSLFSGTAKGELFF. The CDR3 region has the DNA TGTGCCAGCAGTTTATTTAGCGGGACTGCCAAGGGGGAGCTGTTTTTT.